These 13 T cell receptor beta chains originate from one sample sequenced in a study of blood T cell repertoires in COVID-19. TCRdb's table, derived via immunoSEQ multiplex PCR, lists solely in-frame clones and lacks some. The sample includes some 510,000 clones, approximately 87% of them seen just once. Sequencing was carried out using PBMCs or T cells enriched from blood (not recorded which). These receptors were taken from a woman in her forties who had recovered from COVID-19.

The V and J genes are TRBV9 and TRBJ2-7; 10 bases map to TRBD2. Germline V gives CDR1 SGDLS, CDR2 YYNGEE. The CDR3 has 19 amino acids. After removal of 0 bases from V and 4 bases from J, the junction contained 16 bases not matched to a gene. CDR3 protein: CASSVGLAGGPERPYEQYF. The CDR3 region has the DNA TGTGCCAGCAGCGTAGGGTTAGCGGGAGGCCCCGAGAGACCTTACGAGCAGTACTTC.

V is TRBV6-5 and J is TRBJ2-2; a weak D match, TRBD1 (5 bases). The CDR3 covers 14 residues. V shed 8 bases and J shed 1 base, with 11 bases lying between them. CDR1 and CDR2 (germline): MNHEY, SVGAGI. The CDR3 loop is CASLSGLNTGELFF. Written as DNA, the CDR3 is TGTGCCAGCTTGTCAGGGTTGAACACCGGGGAGCTGTTTTTT.

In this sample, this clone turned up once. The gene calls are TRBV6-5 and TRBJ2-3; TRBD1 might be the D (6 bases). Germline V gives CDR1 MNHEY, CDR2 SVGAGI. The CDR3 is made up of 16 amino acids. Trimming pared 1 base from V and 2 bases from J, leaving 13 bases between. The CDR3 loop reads CASSYFATGITDTQYF. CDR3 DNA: TGTGCCAGCAGTTACTTCGCGACAGGAATCACAGATACGCAGTATTTT.

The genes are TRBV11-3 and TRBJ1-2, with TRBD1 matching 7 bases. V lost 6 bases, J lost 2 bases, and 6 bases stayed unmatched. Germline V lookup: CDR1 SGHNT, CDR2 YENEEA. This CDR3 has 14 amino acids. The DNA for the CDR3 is TGTGCCAGCAGACCAAGGGGGCCGAACTATGGCTACACCTTC. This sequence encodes CASRPRGPNYGYTF.

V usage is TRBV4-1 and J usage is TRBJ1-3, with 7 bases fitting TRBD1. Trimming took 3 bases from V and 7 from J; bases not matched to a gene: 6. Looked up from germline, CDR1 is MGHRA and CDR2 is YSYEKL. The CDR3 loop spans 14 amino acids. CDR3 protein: CASSHRQGLNTIYF. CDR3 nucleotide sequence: TGCGCCAGCAGCCATAGACAGGGCTTGAACACCATATATTTT.

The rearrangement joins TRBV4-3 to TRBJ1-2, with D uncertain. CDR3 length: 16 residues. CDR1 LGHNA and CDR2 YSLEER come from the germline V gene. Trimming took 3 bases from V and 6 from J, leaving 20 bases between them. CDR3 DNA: TGCGCCAGCAGCCACCTGCCCATCTCCCTTCGGGATGGCTACACCTTC. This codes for CASSHLPISLRDGYTF.

CDR3 residues: CASSLEGTSGSNEQFF. The DNA of the CDR3 is TGTGCCAGCAGCTTGGAAGGAACTAGCGGGAGCAATGAGCAGTTCTTC. The V call is TRBV5-6, the J call TRBJ2-1; 11 bases fit TRBD2. V lost 0 bases to trimming and J lost 6 bases; unmatched junction nucleotides: 5. Germline loops: CDR1 SGHDT, CDR2 YYEEEE. This CDR3 has 16 amino acids.

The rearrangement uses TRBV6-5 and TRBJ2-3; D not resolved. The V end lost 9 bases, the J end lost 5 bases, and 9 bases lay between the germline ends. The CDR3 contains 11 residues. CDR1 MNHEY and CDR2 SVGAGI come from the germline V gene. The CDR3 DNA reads TGTGCCAGTCAGACGGGAGATACGCAGTATTTT. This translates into CASQTGDTQYF.

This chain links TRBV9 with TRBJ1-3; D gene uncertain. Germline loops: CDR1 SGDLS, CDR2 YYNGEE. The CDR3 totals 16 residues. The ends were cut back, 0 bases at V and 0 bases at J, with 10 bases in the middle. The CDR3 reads CASSVAGLTSGNTIYF. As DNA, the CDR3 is TGTGCCAGCAGCGTAGCAGGCCTGACCTCTGGAAACACCATATATTTT.

The CDR3 coding sequence is TGTGCCAGTACCAAAGGGAGGTGGGAGCTGTTTTTT. It codes for CASTKGRWELFF. The gene calls are TRBV19 and TRBJ2-2, with D maybe TRBD2 (6 bases). The CDR3 consists of 12 residues. Looked up from germline, CDR1 is LNHDA and CDR2 is SQIVND (reference sequence). V gave up 7 bases and J gave up 9 bases, with 12 bases separating them.

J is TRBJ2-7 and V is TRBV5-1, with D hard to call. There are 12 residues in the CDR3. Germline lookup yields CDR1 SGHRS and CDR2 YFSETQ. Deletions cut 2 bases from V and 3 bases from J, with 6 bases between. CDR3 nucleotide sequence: TGCGCCAGCAGCTTCGGTAACTACGAGCAGTACTTC. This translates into CASSFGNYEQYF.

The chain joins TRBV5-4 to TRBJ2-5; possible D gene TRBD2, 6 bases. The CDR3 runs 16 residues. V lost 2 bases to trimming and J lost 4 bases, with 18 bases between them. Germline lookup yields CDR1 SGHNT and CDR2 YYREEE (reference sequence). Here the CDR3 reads CASSFKEVGRRETQYF. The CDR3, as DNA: TGTGCCAGCAGCTTCAAAGAGGTGGGGAGGCGAGAGACCCAGTACTTC.

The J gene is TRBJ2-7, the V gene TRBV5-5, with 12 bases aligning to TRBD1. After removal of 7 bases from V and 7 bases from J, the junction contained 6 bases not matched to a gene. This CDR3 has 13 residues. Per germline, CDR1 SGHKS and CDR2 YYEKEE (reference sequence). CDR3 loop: CASGPGQGAEQYF. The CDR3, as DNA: TGTGCCAGCGGGCCGGGACAGGGGGCTGAGCAGTACTTC.